What follows are 3 T cell receptor beta chains derived from one specimen sequenced in a study of shared clonotypes between healthy human individuals. Produced via immunoSEQ multiplex PCR; TCRdb's table is partial and in-frame only. The sample contains about 2.1 million clones, about 94% of which appear only once. Naive-designated CD8 cells lacked CD45RO, were positively enriched for CCR7, and omitted terminally differentiated effector memory CD45RA+ cells. The sequenced material came from naive CD8+ T cells from PBMCs. The source of these receptors is a man aged 18-30 years in good health. Some clones in this sample may be carry-over from other donors' samples.

The chain has TRBV27 and TRBJ1-2; possibly TRBD1 for D (5 bases). The CDR3 length is 13 residues. The V end was cut by 6 bases, the J end by 0 bases, with 8 bases between. Per germline, CDR1 MNHEY and CDR2 SMNVEV (reference sequence). The CDR3 loop is CASSRGTNYGYTF. The CDR3 region has the DNA TGTGCCAGCAGCCGGGGGACTAACTATGGCTACACCTTC.

The chain has TRBV9 and TRBJ1-3; D is ambiguous. Germline V gives CDR1 SGDLS, CDR2 YYNGEE. V lost 2 bases and J 0 bases, leaving 15 bases between the germline ends. The CDR3 length is 17 residues. For the CDR3, the DNA is TGTGCCAGCAGCGTCCTGGGTATTCGTCTCTCTGGAAACACCATATATTTT. Its protein product is CASSVLGIRLSGNTIYF. Variable domain in full (rest from reference TRBV9 and TRBJ1-3): DSGVTQTPKHLITATGQRVTLRCSPRSGDLSVYWYQQSLDQGLQFLIQYYNGEERAKGNILERFSAQQFPDLHSELNLSSLELGDSALYFCASSVLGIRLSGNTIYFGEGSWLTVV.

This clone has more than one count but fewer than ten. This chain links TRBV30 with TRBJ1-4; 7 bases line up with TRBD1. Germline CDR1 and CDR2: GTSNPN and SVGIG (reference sequence). V trimming: 2 bases; J trimming: 8 bases; junction bases outside the gene matches: 14. The CDR3 is 16 residues long. The CDR3 loop is CAWSLQPGQPIEKLFF. CDR3 nucleotide sequence: TGTGCCTGGAGTCTGCAACCGGGACAGCCGATCGAAAAACTGTTTTTT.